This T cell receptor beta chain came from a study of blood T cell repertoires in COVID-19. Study at large: Donors in the United States, Italy and Spain gave samples during acute or convalescent COVID-19.

CDR3 length equals 14 residues. V lost 1 base, J lost 0 bases, and 1 base stayed unmatched. Germline V gene data show CDR1 as GTSNPN and CDR2 as SVGIG (reference sequence). How the authors handled the data: Researchers report that nucleated cell counts were estimated from reference gene primer amplification. Assay: immunoSEQ multiplex PCR; the TCRdb copy retains only in-frame clones and omits some. The V and J calls and the clone size are those of that table, but D and trimming were determined from the DNA. The data hold over 400,000 clones, with roughly 88% observed a single time. The chain recombines TRBV30 with TRBJ2-7, with 9 bases identical to TRBD2. The sequencing sample was made of peripheral blood. This receptor was taken from a woman aged 25-40 years with active or convalescent COVID-19. The DNA of the CDR3 is TGTGCCTGGAGTGGGACTAGCGACTCCTACGAGCAGTACTTC. This gives the protein CAWSGTSDSYEQYF.